This record looks at one T cell receptor beta chain sequence and its context. Antigen: not known. The source of the sample is a study of CD4+ T cells in melanoma. General study points: CD8+ T cell, macrophage and B cell function reportedly correlated with neoantigen-specific CD4+ T cells. Neoantigen-specific CD4+ T cells in melanoma reportedly had diverse differentiation states.

Trimming took 4 bases from V and 0 from J, leaving 17 bases between them. The CDR3 totals 17 residues. Per the germline V gene, CDR1 is SGHRS and CDR2 is YFSETQ. Method: immunoSEQ multiplex PCR; TCRdb's copy keeps in-frame clones and lacks some. The sample records nearly 50,000 clones, roughly 87% being singletons. The V gene is TRBV5-1, the J gene TRBJ1-5; a possible D gene is TRBD1 (5 bases). The specimen sequenced was peripheral blood. The sequence was collected from a human donor with melanoma. Here the CDR3 reads CASSKTVLGDSNQPQHF. The CDR3 nucleotides read TGCGCCAGCAGCAAGACAGTATTAGGAGATAGCAATCAGCCCCAGCATTTT.